The rows below give T cell receptor beta chains drawn from one sample of a study of blood T cell repertoires in COVID-19. Assay used: immunoSEQ multiplex PCR; TCRdb lists only in-frame clones, some missing. This table has some 200,000 clones, almost 80% appearing once. Sequenced sample: PBMCs or T cells enriched from blood (not recorded which). These receptors originate from a woman between 45 and 65 years old who had recovered from COVID-19. Both conserved end residues are part of each CDR3. D genes are given only for firm matches. Expanded clones are given a class, and other clones once, few, many or no size at all.

v_gene	len	d_gene	abundance	j_gene	CDR3nt	CDR3aa
TRBV27	15	.	.	TRBJ2-6	TGTGCCAGCAGTTCAGCGGTATCTGGGGCCAACGTCCTGACTTTC	CASSSAVSGANVLTF
TRBV2	15	TRBD2	.	TRBJ2-7	TGTGCCAGCAGTGTCGGACTAGCGGTAACCTACGAGCAGTACTTC	CASSVGLAVTYEQYF
TRBV6-5	13	.	.	TRBJ1-2	TGTGCCAGCAGCCTACTGACTTCGGACAGCGTAACCTTC	CASSLLTSDSVTF
TRBV18	17	.	.	TRBJ2-2	TGTGCCAGCTCACCACCGTACGGTGCAGGGAACACCGGGGAGCTGTTTTTT	CASSPPYGAGNTGELFF
TRBV2	19	.	.	TRBJ2-1	TGTGCCAGCAGTACCTCTCCCCTTAGCGCGGCTCGCTCCTACAATGAGCAGTTCTTC	CASSTSPLSAARSYNEQFF
TRBV19	15	TRBD2	.	TRBJ2-1	TGTGCCAGTACCGACCGACTAGCGCTTTACAATGAGCAGTTCTTC	CASTDRLALYNEQFF
TRBV5-1	17	TRBD2	once	TRBJ2-1	TGCGCCAGCAGCTTGGCGGAGGGACTAGCGGGAGTAAATGAGCAGTTCTTC	CASSLAEGLAGVNEQFF
TRBV12-3/TRBV12-4	13	.	.	TRBJ2-1	TGTGCCAGCAGTCCCCAGGGTACCGGTGAGCAGTTCTTC	CASSPQGTGEQFF
TRBV2	13	TRBD1	.	TRBJ1-2	TGTGCCAGCAGTGTGGGACAGGGATATGGCTACACCTTC	CASSVGQGYGYTF
TRBV11-2	16	TRBD2	.	TRBJ2-3	TGTGCCAGCAGCCCCCCCTGGGGCGGGAGACCCAATACGCAGTATTTT	CASSPPWGGRPNTQYF
TRBV6-5	15	.	.	TRBJ1-5	TGTGCCAGCAGCCCCGGGATTAATAGCAATCAGCCCCAGCATTTT	CASSPGINSNQPQHF
TRBV5-4	12	.	.	TRBJ2-1	TGTGCCATTGAGACTAGAATCAATGAGCAGTTCTTC	CAIETRINEQFF
TRBV30	14	.	.	TRBJ1-3	TGTGCCTGGAGTGTAGAGGTACCTGGAAACACCATATATTTT	CAWSVEVPGNTIYF
TRBV4-1	16	TRBD1	.	TRBJ2-7	TGCGCCAGCAGCCCGGAAGGGACAGGGGCCGACTACGAGCAGTACTTC	CASSPEGTGADYEQYF
TRBV6-6	15	.	.	TRBJ1-3	TGTGCCAGCAGTTACTATGGCTTCTCTGGAAACACCATATATTTT	CASSYYGFSGNTIYF
TRBV15	12	.	.	TRBJ2-4	TGTGCCACCAGCAGAGATTTCGACATTCAGTACTTC	CATSRDFDIQYF
TRBV2	15	TRBD1	few	TRBJ1-4	TGTGCCAGCAGAAGGCCAGGGGGCGGTAATGAAAAACTGTTTTTT	CASRRPGGGNEKLFF
TRBV6-1	12	TRBD1	.	TRBJ1-2	TGTGCCAGCAGGGACAGGGGGAATGGCTACACCTTC	CASRDRGNGYTF
TRBV5-1	14	.	.	TRBJ1-1	TGCGCCAGCAGCTTGGACAGTTGGGACACTGAAGCTTTCTTT	CASSLDSWDTEAFF
TRBV27	14	.	.	TRBJ2-7	TGTGCCAGCACCCCAGTCGGGGGGCCCTACGAGCAGTACTTC	CASTPVGGPYEQYF
TRBV7-2	17	TRBD2	.	TRBJ2-5	TGTGCCAGCAGCTTAATGTTAGGGCTAGCGGGGAAAGAGACCCAGTACTTC	CASSLMLGLAGKETQYF
TRBV7-8	14	TRBD1	.	TRBJ2-1	TGTGCCAGCAGGACTCCGACAGGGCGTATTCAGGAGTTCTTC	CASRTPTGRIQEFF
TRBV19	15	TRBD1	.	TRBJ1-3	TGTGCCAGTAGCCTACAGGGGGTTTCTGGAAACACCATATATTTT	CASSLQGVSGNTIYF
TRBV28	13	.	.	TRBJ2-7	TGTGCCAGCTGTGAGGCAGACCTGTACGAGCAGTACTTC	CASCEADLYEQYF
TRBV28	16	TRBD2	.	TRBJ2-3	TGTGCCAGCAGTTATTTGCTAGCGGAAAACACAGATACGCAGTATTTT	CASSYLLAENTDTQYF
TRBV5-6	15	.	.	TRBJ2-5	TGTGCCAGCAGCTTGGCCTCGGGGTCCCAAGAGACCCAGTACTTC	CASSLASGSQETQYF
TRBV6-5	13	TRBD2	once	TRBJ2-1	TGTGCCAGCAGGCCTGGGGGGGGCAATGAGCAGTTCTTC	CASRPGGGNEQFF
TRBV29-1	13	.	.	TRBJ2-5	TGCAGCGTTGGAGCTAGCCCTCAAGAGACCCAGTACTTC	CSVGASPQETQYF
TRBV27	14	TRBD1	.	TRBJ1-6	TGTGCCAGCAGTTTAGACAGGGGTGGTTCACCCCTCCACTTT	CASSLDRGGSPLHF
TRBV7-2	15	TRBD1	.	TRBJ2-7	TGTGCCAGCAGCTTAGCGGACAGGGGAGGATACGAGCAGTACTTC	CASSLADRGGYEQYF
TRBV15	13	.	.	TRBJ2-7	TGTGCCACCAGCAGAGATCCCGGCTACGAGCAGTACTTC	CATSRDPGYEQYF
TRBV11-2	16	.	.	TRBJ1-1	TGTGCCAGCAGCCCGTCGGCAGGGATGATGAACACTGAAGCTTTCTTT	CASSPSAGMMNTEAFF
TRBV3-1/TRBV3-2	18	TRBD2	.	TRBJ2-1	TGTGCCAGCAGCCAAGACTACCCGGGACTAGTGGCGGTCAATGAGCAGTTCTTC	CASSQDYPGLVAVNEQFF
TRBV7-8	16	.	once	TRBJ1-2	TGTGCCAGCAGCTTAGCGGGGCAGGGGAAGTACTATGGCTACACCTTC	CASSLAGQGKYYGYTF
TRBV9	15	TRBD1	.	TRBJ2-1	TGTGCCAGCAGCCAGACAGGGGGCCCTTACAATGAGCAGTTCTTC	CASSQTGGPYNEQFF
TRBV5-1	13	.	.	TRBJ1-1	TGCGCCAGCAGGGACAGCCAGAACACTGAAGCTTTCTTT	CASRDSQNTEAFF
TRBV7-8	15	TRBD1	many	TRBJ1-6	TGTGCCAGCAGCTTACGGACAGGGGATAATTCACCCCTCCACTTT	CASSLRTGDNSPLHF
TRBV18	15	TRBD1	.	TRBJ2-7	TGTGCCAGCTCACTCGGACAGGGGGGGTCCTACGAGCAGTACTTC	CASSLGQGGSYEQYF
TRBV3-1/TRBV3-2	14	.	.	TRBJ1-4	TGTGCCAGCAGCCCCGGGGGGTCGGGTGAAAAACTGTTTTTT	CASSPGGSGEKLFF
TRBV7-2	14	TRBD1	few	TRBJ1-5	TGTGCCAGCAGCGGCACAGGGGCGAATCAGCCCCAGCATTTT	CASSGTGANQPQHF
TRBV3-1/TRBV3-2	14	TRBD1	.	TRBJ2-7	TGTGCCAGCAGCCGACAGGGGACCACCTACGAGCAGTACTTC	CASSRQGTTYEQYF
TRBV6-2/TRBV6-3	14	TRBD1	.	TRBJ2-4	TGTGCCAGCAGTTACTCACAGGGGGCTTTCATTCAGTACTTC	CASSYSQGAFIQYF
TRBV6-1	16	TRBD2	many	TRBJ2-7	TGTGCCAGCAGTGAAAGACTAGCGGGAGGTAGGAACGAGCAGTACTTC	CASSERLAGGRNEQYF
TRBV11-1	16	.	.	TRBJ1-3	TGTGCCAGCAGCTCTCGGACGGGAGAAGGACGAAACACCATATATTTT	CASSSRTGEGRNTIYF
TRBV25-1	14	.	.	TRBJ2-1	TGTGCCAGCAGTGAGAGTATCTTTCCGGATGAGCAGTTCTTC	CASSESIFPDEQFF
TRBV5-5	18	.	.	TRBJ2-6	TGTGCCAGCAGCTTGCTGATGCCCCCACACTCTGGGGCCAACGTCCTGACTTTC	CASSLLMPPHSGANVLTF
TRBV12-5	17	TRBD1	.	TRBJ2-1	TGTGCTAGTGGTTACGCACCAACTTTGACAGGGTTCAATGAGCAGTTCTTC	CASGYAPTLTGFNEQFF
TRBV7-9	14	.	.	TRBJ2-3	TGTGCCAGCAGCTTTTATAGTGTCACAGATACGCAGTATTTT	CASSFYSVTDTQYF
TRBV5-8	14	.	.	TRBJ1-1	TGTGCCAGCATGGGTAGGGGGGGGACCACTGAAGCTTTCTTT	CASMGRGGTTEAFF
TRBV4-1	17	TRBD2	.	TRBJ2-4	TGCGCCAGCAGCCAAGATCAAGCGGGAGGGCTTGGAAACATTCAGTACTTC	CASSQDQAGGLGNIQYF